This paragraph covers one T cell receptor beta chain sequence. What it binds is not known. The data derive from a study of blood T cells in healthy people across ages. The extraction recovered at least 5.5 micrograms of total RNA per sample. The CDR3 contains 13 residues. The trim removed 6 bases at V and 10 bases at J, leaving 6 bases unmatched. Germline CDR1 SEHNR, CDR2 FQNEAQ (reference sequence). Whole-study results and caveats: Unsorted PBMC material precluded a definitive naive versus antigen-experienced comparison.

Together with a sample-barcoded 5' primer, a J-beta primer mix was included in a second PCR lasting about 6 to 11 cycles. The template-switch adaptor, which had 12 random nucleotides, put a tag on each cDNA molecule. From the 5' RACE reads, TCRdb called clonotypes with MiXCR, one entry per CDR3 protein. The sample lists fewer than 1,000,000 distinct CDR3 sequences, approximately 48% seen once, with approximately 20% in the top ten. This TCR was sampled from a man aged 60 to 69 in good health. The chain has TRBV7-9 and TRBJ2-1, with TRBD2 matching 10 bases. What was sequenced was blood. The CDR3 spells CASRLAGAEEQFF. CDR3 nucleotides: TGTGCCAGCAGGCTAGCGGGGGCGGAGGAGCAGTTCTTC.